One and the same sample provided the 17 T cell receptor beta chains below, sequenced in a study of early T cells in non-severe SARS-CoV-2 infection. TCRdb independently ran MiXCR on the 5' RACE reads; one entry per CDR3 protein. The sample records around 84,000 distinct CDR3 sequences, 12% being singletons. The material sequenced was whole blood. These receptors all come from an adult who was a healthcare worker with PCR-confirmed SARS-CoV-2 infection or an uninfected control (not recorded which).

V usage is TRBV11-3 and J usage is TRBJ2-1; 7 nucleotides match TRBD1. The CDR3 contains 15 residues. In germline, CDR1 is SGHNT, CDR2 YENEEA. V was clipped by 6 bases and J by 8 bases; unmatched bases: 13. The DNA of the CDR3 is TGTGCCAGCAGACCCCGGACAGGAAGGGGTCATGAGCAGTTCTTC. This encodes CASRPRTGRGHEQFF.

The table lists this clonotype with a count of one. A much larger clone sits a single nucleotide away, making a read error possible. The V and J genes are TRBV5-1 and TRBJ2-5; no definite D call. CDR1 and CDR2 (germline): SGHRS, YFSETQ. CDR3 length: 12 amino acids. CDR3 nucleotides: TGCACCAGCAGCTTGGAGCAAGAGACCCAGTACTTC. Protein product: CTSSLEQETQYF. Filled out from reference TRBV5-1 and TRBJ2-5, the complete variable domain reads KAGVTQTPRYLIKTRGQQVTLSCSPISGHRSVSWYQQTPGQGLQFLFEYFSETQRNKGNFPGRFSGRQFSNSRSEMNVSTLELGDSALYLCTSSLEQETQYFGPGTRLLVL.

The V call is TRBV29-1, the J call TRBJ2-3; 13 nucleotides match TRBD2. This CDR3 is built from 12 residues. The germline CDR1 and CDR2 sequences are SQVTM and ANQGSEA. CDR3 in amino acids: CKGTSGIDTQYF. The DNA for the CDR3 is TGCAAAGGGACTAGCGGGATTGATACGCAGTATTTT.

The chain links TRBV12-3 or TRBV12-4 to TRBJ2-1, with D maybe TRBD2 (6 bases). This CDR3 is built from 15 residues. V was trimmed by 5 bases and J by 1 base, leaving 12 bases between them. For the CDR3, the DNA is TGTGCCAGCAGTACCCGGGCGGGGTCCTACAATGAGCAGTTCTTC. Residues: CASSTRAGSYNEQFF.

The sample holds many counts of this clonotype. The J gene is TRBJ1-1, the V gene TRBV28; D not resolved. The ends were cut back, 10 bases at V and 0 bases at J, with 6 bases in the middle. From germline, CDR1 is MDHEN and CDR2 SYDVKM. CDR3 length: 11 residues. CDR3 coding DNA: TGTGCCACAGGACTGAACACTGAAGCTTTCTTT. It yields the protein CATGLNTEAFF.

This clonotype was counted many times. J is TRBJ2-2 and V is TRBV6-2 or TRBV6-3; possible D gene TRBD2, 5 bases. There are 15 residues in the CDR3. Looked up from germline, CDR1 is MNHEY and CDR2 is SVGEGT. Trimming pared 2 bases from V and 0 bases from J, leaving 7 bases between. The CDR3 DNA follows: TGTGCCAGCAGTTACATAGCGCCGAACACCGGGGAGCTGTTTTTT. Translation: CASSYIAPNTGELFF.

This clonotype is a singleton in its sample. No conserved phenylalanine or tryptophan ends this CDR3, so it is likely a read error. The V call is TRBV12-3 or TRBV12-4, the J call TRBJ2-7; 15 bases match TRBD2. With V trimmed by 5 bases and J by 4 bases, 12 bases remained unmatched. The CDR3 contains 18 residues. In DNA form, the CDR3 reads TGTGCCAGCAGTCCTAGACAGCCCGGGACTAGCGGGGGGTACGAGCAGTACTCC. Amino acid sequence: CASSPRQPGTSGGYEQYS.

The chain carries TRBV20-1 and TRBJ2-7, with a possible D match to TRBD2 (5 bases). CDR1 and CDR2 (germline): DFQATT, SNEGSKA (reference sequence). V was shortened by 4 bases and J by 6 bases, with 10 bases between the two germline ends. The CDR3 sequence is 11 residues long. The CDR3 is CSATRGGEQYF. DNA of the CDR3: TGCAGTGCTACCCGGGGTGGCGAGCAGTACTTC.

This clonotype was detected ten times or more. The V call is TRBV12-3 or TRBV12-4, the J call TRBJ1-2, with TRBD1 matching over 7 bases. The CDR3 length is 13 residues. Trimming at V came to 6 bases and at J to 10 bases, leaving 11 bases not matched to a gene. CDR3 in amino acids: CASRPTGNRNYTF. The CDR3 coding sequence is TGTGCCAGCAGGCCGACAGGGAATCGGAACTACACCTTC.

This clonotype was seen more than once but under ten times. This rearrangement joins TRBV5-1 to TRBJ2-4; possibly TRBD1 or TRBD2 for D (5 bases each). The CDR3 is made up of 16 amino acids. Germline-derived CDR1 and CDR2 are SGHRS and YFSETQ. Trimming left V 4 bases short and J 0 bases short, with 14 bases between. Here the CDR3 DNA reads TGCGCCAGCAGCGGGACGCCTGCCGAAGCCAAAAACATTCAGTACTTC. Protein product: CASSGTPAEAKNIQYF.

This clonotype occurred many times. The chain recombines TRBV2 with TRBJ2-4; a weak D match, TRBD1 (5 bases). The germline V gene encodes CDR1 SNHLY and CDR2 FYNNEI. The CDR3 covers 15 residues. Trimming removed 2 bases at V and 0 bases at J, with 8 bases between. CDR3 residues: CASSEKGLAKNIQYF. The CDR3 coding sequence is TGTGCCAGCAGTGAAAAGGGGCTAGCCAAAAACATTCAGTACTTC.

The chain is built from TRBV29-1 and TRBJ2-3; D ambiguous. The CDR3 has 13 amino acids. V was cut by 1 base and J by 0 bases, with 5 bases left in between. Per the germline V gene, CDR1 is SQVTM and CDR2 is ANQGSEA. The CDR3 loop is CSVEAHSTDTQYF. CDR3 bases: TGCAGCGTTGAAGCCCACAGCACAGATACGCAGTATTTT.

This clonotype has a handful of counts. This chain links TRBV7-9 with TRBJ2-6; D is ambiguous. CDR3 length equals 15 residues. V was shortened by 5 bases and J by 0 bases, with 8 bases between the two germline ends. CDR1 and CDR2 from the germline V gene are SEHNR and FQNEAQ (reference sequence). CDR3 bases: TGTGCCAGCAGCCCTAAAGGCTCTGGGGCCAACGTCCTGACTTTC. Translated: CASSPKGSGANVLTF.

This rearrangement joins TRBV11-2 to TRBJ2-5; weak D call: TRBD1 (6 bases). The V gene lost 5 bases and the J gene lost 2 bases, with 9 bases spanning the gap. This CDR3 is built from 13 residues. Germline V gene lookup returns CDR1 SGHAT and CDR2 FQNNGV. CDR3 region: CASSHRVQETQYF. In DNA form, the CDR3 reads TGTGCCAGCAGCCACAGGGTACAAGAGACCCAGTACTTC.

The V gene is TRBV13, the J gene TRBJ2-3; 9 bases map to TRBD1. V shed 5 bases, J shed 0 bases, and the junction held 12 bases outside the gene matches. Germline lookup yields CDR1 PRHDT and CDR2 FYEKMQ (reference sequence). This CDR3 is 18 amino acids long. CDR3 sequence (DNA): TGTGCCAGCAGCCCGCGGACAGGGGATGATACTAGCACAGATACGCAGTATTTT. Protein product: CASSPRTGDDTSTDTQYF.

This clonotype was detected ten times or more. The chain joins TRBV12-3 or TRBV12-4 to TRBJ1-2; 10 nucleotides line up with TRBD1. The CDR3 covers 16 residues. V lost 6 bases and J lost 5; bases outside the gene matches: 12. CDR3 loop: CASSSISLGQGYGYTF. The CDR3 nucleotides read TGTGCCAGCAGCTCGATCTCCCTGGGACAGGGGTATGGCTACACCTTC.

This clonotype was counted between two and nine times. The J gene is TRBJ1-1, the V gene TRBV24-1; D gene ambiguous. This CDR3 is 13 amino acids long. With 3 bases removed from V and 1 base from J, the gap between germline ends came to 5 bases. Per germline, CDR1 KGHDR and CDR2 SFDVKD. In DNA form, the CDR3 reads TGTGCCACCAGTGATCGGACGAACACTGAAGCTTTCTTT. Translated, it gives CATSDRTNTEAFF.